This entry lists 20 T cell receptor beta chains sequenced from one sample in a study of human T cells and chemical hapten exposure. The time point denotes: patch test 1, 2 weeks after DPC sensitization. The treatment here: therapeutic diphenylcyclopropenone sensitization with weekly scalp DPC. TCRdb processed the RACE reads anew with MiXCR; each CDR3 protein has one entry. The sample holds some 400,000 distinct CDR3 sequences, 4.8% seen once. Sequencing was performed on whole blood, taken in connection with sensitization to the hapten diphenylcyclopropenone (DPC). The receptors were sampled from a woman aged 50 to 60 with alopecia areata. Some clones in this sample may be carry-over from other donors' samples.

In its sample, this clonotype was seen many times. The rearrangement uses TRBV7-2 and TRBJ2-5; 8 bases are shared with TRBD2. Trimming removed 4 bases from V and 5 bases from J; junction bases left unmatched: 12. Germline CDR1 reads SGHTA; CDR2 reads FQGNSA. This CDR3 region has 16 residues. The CDR3 is CASSSMGAGVGETQYF. The CDR3 DNA sequence: TGTGCCAGCAGCTCGATGGGAGCGGGGGTTGGTGAGACCCAGTACTTC.

This clonotype was observed at least ten times. This chain uses TRBV2 with TRBJ1-2, with D possibly matching TRBD1 (5 bases). Germline values: CDR1 SNHLY, CDR2 FYNNEI. V was pared by 5 bases and J by 8 bases, with 18 bases between. The CDR3 spans 14 residues. CDR3 DNA: TGTGCCAGCAGTCGGAGTTCAGGTGGGGCCGGCTACACCTTC. This translates into CASSRSSGGAGYTF.

The V gene is TRBV18, the J gene TRBJ1-5; D uncertain. This CDR3 comprises 13 residues. Trimming removed 3 bases from V and 6 bases from J, with 9 bases in between. Per germline, CDR1 KGHSH and CDR2 LQKENI. The DNA of the CDR3 is TGTGCCAGCTCACCCGATAAGGCTCAGCCCCAGCATTTT. Amino acids: CASSPDKAQPQHF.

This clonotype has more than one count but fewer than ten. V is TRBV4-1 and J is TRBJ1-4; no reliable D call. The length of the CDR3 is 19 residues. Germline V gene data show CDR1 as MGHRA and CDR2 as YSYEKL. V lost 0 bases, J lost 8 bases, and 25 bases lay in between. The CDR3 region has the DNA TGCGCCAGCAGCCAAGATTGGTCGCGACTACTCACCCTGGGCGAAAAACTGTTTTTT. It translates to CASSQDWSRLLTLGEKLFF.

This clonotype was recorded a few times. The chain recombines TRBV2 with TRBJ1-2, with D unresolved. Germline-derived CDR1 and CDR2 are SNHLY and FYNNEI. V was cut by 6 bases and J by 6 bases, with 17 bases left in between. This CDR3 spans 14 amino acids. The CDR3 DNA reads as TGTGCCAGCAGCCGTATCGGGGTGTTGGATGGCTACACCTTC. The encoded protein is CASSRIGVLDGYTF.

This clonotype has a handful of counts. Likely a read error: the CDR3 ends without its conserved phenylalanine or tryptophan. No DNA is shown, since the ends of the CDR3 on it are uncertain; the CDR3 is the one TCRdb lists. The rearrangement links TRBV7-7 to TRBJ2-5; TRBD1 was called by the table and not checked on the DNA. Germline V gene sequence: CDR1 SSHAT, CDR2 FNYEAQ (reference sequence). Counting both end residues, the CDR3 totals 10 amino acids. The CDR3 region is CASSPLLGRS.

The V and J genes are TRBV27 and TRBJ2-7, with 8 bases fitting TRBD1. CDR1 and CDR2 (germline): MNHEY, SMNVEV (reference sequence). V shed 5 bases and J 3 bases; nucleotides not matched to a gene: 6. This CDR3 region has 14 residues. CDR3 loop: CASSLTGGLYEQYF. The CDR3 region has the DNA TGTGCCAGCAGTCTCACAGGGGGTCTCTACGAGCAGTACTTC.

The genes are TRBV5-1 and TRBJ1-6, with a weak D call TRBD1 (5 bases). Germline V gives CDR1 SGHRS, CDR2 YFSETQ. The CDR3 contains 13 residues. V lost 7 bases and J 8 bases, leaving 13 bases between the germline ends. CDR3 DNA sequence: TGCGCCAGCCGTCGGGGAGGGGATTCACCCCTCCACTTT. Its protein is CASRRGGDSPLHF. The variable domain in full, with the rest retrieved from reference TRBV5-1 and TRBJ1-6, is KAGVTQTPRYLIKTRGQQVTLSCSPISGHRSVSWYQQTPGQGLQFLFEYFSETQRNKGNFPGRFSGRQFSNSRSEMNVSTLELGDSALYLCASRRGGDSPLHFGNGTRLTVT.

This clonotype was seen only a few times. The rearrangement uses TRBV6-2 or TRBV6-3 and TRBJ2-3; tentative D call: TRBD2 (6 bases). The CDR3 totals 15 residues. Germline-derived CDR1 and CDR2 are MNHEY and SVGEGT. Trimming shortened V by 6 bases and J by 1 base, and 14 bases separated the two germline ends. The CDR3 spells CASRSPGLRTDTQYF. In DNA form, the CDR3 reads TGTGCCAGCAGGTCGCCGGGACTCCGCACAGATACGCAGTATTTT.

In this sample, this clonotype turned up a few times. V usage is TRBV12-3 or TRBV12-4 and J usage is TRBJ2-3; unclear D gene. Trimming removed 6 bases from V and 7 bases from J, with 8 bases in between. CDR3 size: 11 residues. The CDR3 is CASSPEHTQYF. The CDR3 DNA reads TGTGCCAGCAGCCCAGAACATACGCAGTATTTT.

The chain has TRBV13 and TRBJ2-1, with 15 bases that match TRBD2. Germline-derived CDR1 and CDR2 are PRHDT and FYEKMQ (reference sequence). Trimming cost V 11 bases and J 0 bases; bases outside gene matches: 11. The CDR3 is 18 amino acids. The CDR3 here is CAVRRGLAGGSSYNEQFF. The CDR3 region has the DNA TGTGCCGTTAGGAGGGGACTAGCGGGAGGAAGCTCCTACAATGAGCAGTTCTTC.

This clonotype was recorded a few times. The chain is built from TRBV6-1 and TRBJ1-6, with D uncertain. CDR3 length: 13 amino acids. CDR1 MNHNS and CDR2 SASEGT come from the germline V gene. Trimming pared 0 bases from V and 9 bases from J, leaving 6 bases between. DNA of the CDR3: TGTGCCAGCAGTGAAGCGCTTCGTTCACCCCTCCACTTT. Translated, it gives CASSEALRSPLHF.

This rearrangement joins TRBV12-3 or TRBV12-4 to TRBJ1-5, with 10 bases matching TRBD1. V shed 3 bases, J shed 3 bases, and the junction held 8 bases outside the gene matches. The CDR3 has 17 amino acids. The CDR3 loop is CASSFGIGTGDNQPQHF. In DNA form, the CDR3 reads TGTGCCAGCAGTTTTGGGATCGGGACAGGGGACAATCAGCCCCAGCATTTT.

This clonotype was counted only a few times. The rearrangement uses TRBV28 and TRBJ1-5, with D perhaps matching TRBD1 (5 bases). With 0 bases removed from V and 2 bases from J, the gap between germline ends came to 11 bases. The germline V gene encodes CDR1 MDHEN and CDR2 SYDVKM. The CDR3 loop spans 16 amino acids. The chain's CDR3 is CASSLWQGLGNQPQHF. For the CDR3, the DNA is TGTGCCAGCAGTTTATGGCAGGGACTTGGCAATCAGCCCCAGCATTTT.

This chain connects TRBV20-1 to TRBJ2-5; 9 nucleotides match TRBD2. V dropped 5 bases and J dropped 5; count of bases not matched to a gene: 6. This CDR3 has 13 amino acids. Looked up from germline, CDR1 is DFQATT and CDR2 is SNEGSKA (reference sequence). CDR3: CSAPAAGGETQYF. CDR3 sequence (DNA): TGCAGTGCTCCTGCTGCGGGGGGGGAGACCCAGTACTTC.

This clonotype was detected many times. This chain links TRBV7-8 with TRBJ2-4, with a tentative D call TRBD2 (5 bases). Trimming pared 0 bases from V and 6 bases from J, leaving 18 bases between. The V gene's germline CDR1 is SGHVS and CDR2 FQNEAQ. The CDR3 totals 17 residues. CDR3: CASSLALDLWRPNIQYF. In nucleotides, the CDR3 is TGTGCCAGCAGCTTAGCGCTTGACCTCTGGAGGCCAAACATTCAGTACTTC.

This clonotype has ten or more counts. This chain uses TRBV2 with TRBJ2-3; D call uncertain. The V end was cut by 8 bases, the J end by 0 bases, with 15 bases between. CDR3 length: 15 amino acids. Germline V lookup: CDR1 SNHLY, CDR2 FYNNEI. The CDR3 is CASRRRDPSTDTQYF. The CDR3 DNA follows: TGTGCCAGCCGAAGAAGAGATCCAAGCACAGATACGCAGTATTTT.

This clonotype was recorded at least ten times. The chain combines TRBV4-3 with TRBJ2-3; D is possibly TRBD2 (6 bases). The V gene's germline CDR1 is LGHNA and CDR2 YSLEER. The CDR3 spans 16 residues. Trimming left V 5 bases short and J 2 bases short, with 17 bases between. The DNA for the CDR3 is TGCGCCAGCAGCTTCGCTGCAGGAGGGTACACAGATACGCAGTATTTT. This gives the protein CASSFAAGGYTDTQYF.

This clonotype was picked up many times. The rearrangement joins TRBV28 to TRBJ2-7; 10 bases map to TRBD2. Trimming removed 5 bases from V and 3 bases from J; junction bases left unmatched: 7. The germline CDR1 and CDR2 sequences are MDHEN and SYDVKM. CDR3 length: 15 residues. CDR3 protein: CASSTLAGLNYEQYF. The CDR3 DNA follows: TGTGCCAGCAGTACACTAGCGGGGTTAAACTACGAGCAGTACTTC.

The CDR3 DNA reads as TGTGCCAGCAGCTTCCAGAACACAGATACGCAGTATTTT. Its translation: CASSFQNTDTQYF. The chain combines TRBV7-2 with TRBJ2-3; no clear D. Germline CDR1 is SGHTA and CDR2 is FQGNSA. This CDR3 comprises 13 residues. The V and J ends lost 3 bases and 2 bases respectively, with 6 bases between them.